This TCR beta chain was observed in a study of shared clonotypes between healthy human individuals. CDR1 is GTSNPN and CDR2 is SVGIG in the germline V gene (reference sequence). The CDR3 is made up of 13 amino acids. Losses at the gene ends were 0 bases for V and 8 bases for J; bases not matched to a gene: 4. In regard to this clone: The antigen is unknown.

Study findings and constraints: Researchers sampled blood only, noting tissue repertoires likely differ. Enrolling few donors narrowed the genetic and exposure-history diversity that was represented. Shared clonotypes across all four donors exceeded non-shared ones in generation probability.

Every subset had its genomic DNA shared out evenly among several immunoSEQ plates. This table comes from immunoSEQ multiplex PCR, and its TCRdb copy is limited to in-frame clones, with some not included. The sample includes some 2.3 million clones, about 92% of them seen just once. Sample: naive CD4+ T cells from PBMCs. Subset of the sample: CD45RA+ positively selected. The V and J genes are TRBV30 and TRBJ1-2, with 9 bases lining up with TRBD1. The origin of this receptor is a man aged 18 to 30 in good health. Some clones in this sample may be carry-over from other donors' samples. The CDR3 sequence: CAWSVGTGSGYTF. DNA of the CDR3: TGTGCCTGGAGTGTGGGGACAGGGAGCGGCTACACCTTC. Full variable domain (outside the CDR3, taken from reference TRBV30 and TRBJ1-2): SQTIHQWPATLVQPVGSPLSLECTVEGTSNPNLYWYRQAAGRGLQLLFYSVGIGQISSEVPQNLSASRPQDRQFILSSKKLLLSDSGFYLCAWSVGTGSGYTFGSGTRLTVV.